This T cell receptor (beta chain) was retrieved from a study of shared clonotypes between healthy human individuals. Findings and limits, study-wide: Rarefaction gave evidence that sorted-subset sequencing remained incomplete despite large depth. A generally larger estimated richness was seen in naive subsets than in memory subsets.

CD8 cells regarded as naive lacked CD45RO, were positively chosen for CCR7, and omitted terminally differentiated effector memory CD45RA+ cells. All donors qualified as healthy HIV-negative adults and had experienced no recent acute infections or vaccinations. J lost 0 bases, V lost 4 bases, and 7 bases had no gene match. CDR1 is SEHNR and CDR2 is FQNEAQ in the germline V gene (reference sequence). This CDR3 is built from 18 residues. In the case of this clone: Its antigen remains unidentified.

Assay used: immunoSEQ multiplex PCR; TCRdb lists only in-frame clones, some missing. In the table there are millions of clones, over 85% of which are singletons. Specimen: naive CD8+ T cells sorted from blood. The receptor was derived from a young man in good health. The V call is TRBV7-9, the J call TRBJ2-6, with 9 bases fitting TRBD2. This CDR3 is CASSSVAGVASGANVLTF. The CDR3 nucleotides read TGTGCCAGCAGCTCAGTAGCGGGAGTCGCCTCTGGGGCCAACGTCCTGACTTTC. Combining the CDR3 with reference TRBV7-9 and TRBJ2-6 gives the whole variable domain DTGVSQNPRHKITKRGQNVTFRCDPISEHNRLYWYRQTLGQGPEFLTYFQNEAQLEKSRLLSDRFSAERPKGSFSTLEIQRTEQGDSAMYLCASSSVAGVASGANVLTFGAGSRLTVL.